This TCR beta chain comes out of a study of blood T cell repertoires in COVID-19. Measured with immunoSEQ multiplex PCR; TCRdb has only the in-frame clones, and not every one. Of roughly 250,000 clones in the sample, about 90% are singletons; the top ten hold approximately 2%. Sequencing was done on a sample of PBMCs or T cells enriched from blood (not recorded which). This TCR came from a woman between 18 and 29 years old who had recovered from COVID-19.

The CDR3 nucleotides read TGCGCCAGCAGCTCCCGCGAGACAGGGACAGGGGATGAGCAGTTCTTC. Translated: CASSSRETGTGDEQFF. V gene TRBV5-1 combines with J gene TRBJ2-1; 10 bases line up with TRBD1. With V trimmed by 3 bases and J by 8 bases, 11 bases remained unmatched. The germline gives CDR1 SGHRS, CDR2 YFSETQ. The CDR3 spans 16 residues. Variable domain in full (rest from reference TRBV5-1 and TRBJ2-1): KAGVTQTPRYLIKTRGQQVTLSCSPISGHRSVSWYQQTPGQGLQFLFEYFSETQRNKGNFPGRFSGRQFSNSRSEMNVSTLELGDSALYLCASSSRETGTGDEQFFGPGTRLTVL.